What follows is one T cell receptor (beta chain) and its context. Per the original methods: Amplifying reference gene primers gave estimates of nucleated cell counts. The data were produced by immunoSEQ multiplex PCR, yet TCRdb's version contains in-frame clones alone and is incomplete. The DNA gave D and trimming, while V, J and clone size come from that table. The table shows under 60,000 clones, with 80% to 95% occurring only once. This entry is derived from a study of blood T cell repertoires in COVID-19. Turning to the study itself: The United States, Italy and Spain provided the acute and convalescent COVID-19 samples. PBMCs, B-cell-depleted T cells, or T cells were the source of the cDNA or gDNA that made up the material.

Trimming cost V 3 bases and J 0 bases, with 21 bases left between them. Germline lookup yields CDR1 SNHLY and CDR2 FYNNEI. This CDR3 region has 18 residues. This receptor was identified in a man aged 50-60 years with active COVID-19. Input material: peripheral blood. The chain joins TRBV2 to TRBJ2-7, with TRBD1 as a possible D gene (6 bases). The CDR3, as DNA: TGTGCCAGCAGTGATTGGACAGCAAACTCCAAAAGCTCCTACGAGCAGTACTTC. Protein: CASSDWTANSKSSYEQYF.